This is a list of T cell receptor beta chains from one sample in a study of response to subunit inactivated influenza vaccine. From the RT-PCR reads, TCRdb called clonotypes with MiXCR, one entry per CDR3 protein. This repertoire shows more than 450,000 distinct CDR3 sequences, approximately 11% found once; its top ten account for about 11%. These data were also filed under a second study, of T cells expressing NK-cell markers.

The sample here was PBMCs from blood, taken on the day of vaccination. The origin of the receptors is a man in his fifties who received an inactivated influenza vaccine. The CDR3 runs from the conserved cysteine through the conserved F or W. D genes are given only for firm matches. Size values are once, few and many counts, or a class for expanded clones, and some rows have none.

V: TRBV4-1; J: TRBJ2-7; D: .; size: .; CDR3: CASSQGRVWDFPGALIYEQYF; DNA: TGCGCCAGCAGCCAAGGTCGAGTTTGGGACTTCCCGGGGGCACTGATCTACGAGCAGTACTTC
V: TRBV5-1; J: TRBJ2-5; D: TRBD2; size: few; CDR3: CASSGGLDQETQYF; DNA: TGCGCCAGCAGCGGGGGACTAGACCAAGAGACCCAGTACTTC
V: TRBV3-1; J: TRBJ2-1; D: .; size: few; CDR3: CASSQLGINEQFF; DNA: TGTGCCAGCAGCCAGCTTGGTATTAATGAGCAGTTCTTC
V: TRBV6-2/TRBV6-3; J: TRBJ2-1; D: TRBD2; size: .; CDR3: CASSYTLGAGLAGGGNEQFF; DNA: TGTGCCAGCAGTTACACGCTTGGGGCGGGACTAGCGGGAGGAGGCAATGAGCAGTTCTTC
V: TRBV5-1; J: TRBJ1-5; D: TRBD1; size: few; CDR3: CARRQGGNQPQHF; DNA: TGCGCCAGAAGACAGGGTGGGAATCAGCCCCAGCATTTT
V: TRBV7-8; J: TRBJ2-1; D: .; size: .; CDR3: CASSLGAKTGYNEQFF; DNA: TGTGCCAGCAGCTTAGGTGCCAAAACAGGCTACAATGAGCAGTTCTTC
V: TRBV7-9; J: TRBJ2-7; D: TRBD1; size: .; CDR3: CASSSRELDREYEQYF; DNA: TGTGCCAGCAGCTCCCGGGAGTTGGACAGGGAATACGAGCAGTACTTC
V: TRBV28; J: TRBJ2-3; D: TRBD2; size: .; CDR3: CAISTSGTPDTQYF; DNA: TGTGCCATCAGCACTAGCGGGACCCCAGATACGCAGTATTTT
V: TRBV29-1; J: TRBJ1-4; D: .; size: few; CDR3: CSVEAVGVNEKLFF; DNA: TGCAGCGTTGAAGCGGTGGGGGTGAATGAAAAACTGTTTTTT
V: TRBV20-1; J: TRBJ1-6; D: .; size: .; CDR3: CSAKSGQLNSPLHF; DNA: TGCAGTGCCAAGAGTGGACAGTTAAATTCACCCCTCCACTTT
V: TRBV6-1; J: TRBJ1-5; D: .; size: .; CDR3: CASSWGGNQPQHF; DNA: TGTGCCAGCAGCTGGGGGGGCAATCAGCCCCAGCATTTT
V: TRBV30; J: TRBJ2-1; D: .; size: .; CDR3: CAWSSPYGTGNEQFF; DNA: TGTGCCTGGAGTTCCCCTTACGGGACCGGCAATGAGCAGTTCTTC
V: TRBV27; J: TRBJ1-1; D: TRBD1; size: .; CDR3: CASSPGTGRGVTEAFF; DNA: TGTGCCAGCAGTCCCGGGACAGGAAGGGGCGTCACTGAAGCTTTCTTT
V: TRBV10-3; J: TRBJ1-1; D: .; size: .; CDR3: CAISGQGTEAFF; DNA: TGTGCCATCAGTGGGCAGGGGACTGAAGCTTTCTTT
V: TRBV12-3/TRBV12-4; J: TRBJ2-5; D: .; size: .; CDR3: CASSPSGTPWTQYF; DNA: TGTGCCAGCAGCCCATCCGGGACACCCTGGACCCAGTACTTC
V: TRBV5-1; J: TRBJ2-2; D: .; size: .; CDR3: CASSLSGNPAGELFF; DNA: TGCGCCAGCAGCTTATCGGGGAACCCCGCCGGGGAGCTGTTTTTT
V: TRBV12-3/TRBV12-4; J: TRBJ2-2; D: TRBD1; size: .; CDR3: CASKGQGTNTGELFF; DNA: TGTGCCAGCAAAGGACAGGGGACGAACACCGGGGAGCTGTTTTTT
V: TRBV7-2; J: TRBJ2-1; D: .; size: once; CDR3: CASRVALDNEQFF; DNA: TGTGCCAGCCGAGTTGCTCTGGACAATGAGCAGTTCTTC
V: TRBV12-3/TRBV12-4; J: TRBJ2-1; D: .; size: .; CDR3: CASSPGQNEQFF; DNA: TGTGCCAGCAGTCCCGGACAGAATGAGCAGTTCTTC
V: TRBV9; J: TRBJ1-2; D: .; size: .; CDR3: CASSVAGGAYGYTF; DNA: TGTGCCAGCAGCGTAGCCGGGGGCGCTTATGGCTACACCTTC
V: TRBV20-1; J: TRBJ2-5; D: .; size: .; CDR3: CSAPLMGGGKEETQYF; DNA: TGCAGTGCTCCCTTGATGGGGGGAGGAAAGGAAGAGACCCAGTACTTC
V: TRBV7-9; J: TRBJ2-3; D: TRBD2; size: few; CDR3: CASSVTSGANTDTQYF; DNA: TGTGCCAGCAGCGTGACTAGCGGGGCTAACACAGATACGCAGTATTTT
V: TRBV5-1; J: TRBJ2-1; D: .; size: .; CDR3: CASSLGLYSSYNEQFF; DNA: TGCGCTAGCAGCTTGGGTCTTTATAGCTCCTACAATGAGCAGTTCTTC
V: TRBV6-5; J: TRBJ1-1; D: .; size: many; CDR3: CASSYEGRAFF; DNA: TGTGCCAGCAGTTACGAGGGGAGAGCTTTCTTT